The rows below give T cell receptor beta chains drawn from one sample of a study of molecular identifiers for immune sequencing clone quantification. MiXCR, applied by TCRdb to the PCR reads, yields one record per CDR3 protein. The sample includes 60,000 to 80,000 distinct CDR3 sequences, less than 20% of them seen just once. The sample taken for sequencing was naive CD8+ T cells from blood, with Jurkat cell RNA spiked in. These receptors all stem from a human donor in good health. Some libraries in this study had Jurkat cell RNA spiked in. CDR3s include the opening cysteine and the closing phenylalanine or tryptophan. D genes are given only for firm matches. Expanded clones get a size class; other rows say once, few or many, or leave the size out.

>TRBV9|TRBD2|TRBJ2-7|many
TGTGCCAGCAGCCCCGTAGCGGGAGGGTACGAGCAGTACTTC
CASSPVAGGYEQYF
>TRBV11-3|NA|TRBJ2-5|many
TGTGCCAGCAGCTTAAGCCGGACTTCCCAAGAGACCCAGTACTTC
CASSLSRTSQETQYF
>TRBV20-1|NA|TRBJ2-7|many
TGCAGTGCTAGAGATAACAGCTCCTACGAGCAGTACTTC
CSARDNSSYEQYF
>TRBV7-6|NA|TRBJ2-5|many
TGTGCCAGCAGCTTAGGTCTCGGGGCGCCGCATGAGACCCAGTACTTC
CASSLGLGAPHETQYF
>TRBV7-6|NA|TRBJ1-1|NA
NA
CASIRGFGAGTEAFF
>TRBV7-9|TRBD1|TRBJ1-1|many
TGTGCCAGCAGCTTAGGACAGGGTAGAGGAGAAGCTTTCTTT
CASSLGQGRGEAFF
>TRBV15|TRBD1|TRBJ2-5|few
TGTGCCACCAGCACCCCGGGACAGCAAGAGACCCAGTACTTC
CATSTPGQQETQYF
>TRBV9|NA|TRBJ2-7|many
TGTGCCAGCAGCGTTGGGGAGGGTCAGGGACATGGACGGTACGAGCAGTACTTC
CASSVGEGQGHGRYEQYF
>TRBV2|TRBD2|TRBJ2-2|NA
TGTGCCAGCACTGGCGCCCGATCCGGGAGGACCGGGGAGCTGTTTTTT
CASTGARSGRTGELFF
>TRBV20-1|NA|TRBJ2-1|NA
TGCAGTGTTCGACTACCGAGCTCCTACAATGAGCAGTTCTTC
CSVRLPSSYNEQFF
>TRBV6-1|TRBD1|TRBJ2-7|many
TGTGCCAGCACCCCAGGGACAGGGGGCTTCTACGAGCAGTACTTC
CASTPGTGGFYEQYF
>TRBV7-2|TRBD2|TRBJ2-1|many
TGTGCCAGCAGCCCGAGCGGGAGCTCCTACAATGAGCAGTTCTTC
CASSPSGSSYNEQFF
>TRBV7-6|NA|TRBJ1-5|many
TGTGCCAGCAGCTTGGCTTTTGAGAGCAATCAGCCCCAGCATTTT
CASSLAFESNQPQHF
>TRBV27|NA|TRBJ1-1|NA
TGTGCCAGCAGGGTGAACACTGAAGCCCTCTTT
CASRVNTEALF
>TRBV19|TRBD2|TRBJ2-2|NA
TGTGCCAGTAGTATGGGACTGTTGGCGGGAGGGGAGCTGGTTTTT
CASSMGLLAGGELVF
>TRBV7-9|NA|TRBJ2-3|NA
TGTGCCAGCAGCAAGAGATCAATTCGGGTCGGGGTCACAGATACGCAGTATTTT
CASSKRSIRVGVTDTQYF
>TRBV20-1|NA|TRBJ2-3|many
TGCAGTGCCAAGTTGGTCACAGATACGCAGTATTTT
CSAKLVTDTQYF
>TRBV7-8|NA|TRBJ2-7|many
TGTGCCAGCAGCCGGTCCGGGGTCTCCTACGAGCAGTACTTC
CASSRSGVSYEQYF
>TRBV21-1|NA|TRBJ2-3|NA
TGTGCCAGCAGCGAAGTTCCGGGAAGCACAGATACGCAGTATTTT
CASSEVPGSTDTQYF
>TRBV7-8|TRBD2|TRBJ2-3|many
TGTGCCAGCAGCTTAGTCCGACTAGCGACTCCAAGTACAGATACGCAGTATTTT
CASSLVRLATPSTDTQYF
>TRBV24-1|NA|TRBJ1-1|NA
TGTGCCACCAGTGCCCCTGAGGAGGGAGTCACTGAAGCTTTCTTT
CATSAPEEGVTEAFF
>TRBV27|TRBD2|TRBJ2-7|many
TGTGCCAGCAGCCTAGCGGGGCACTACGAGCAGTACTTC
CASSLAGHYEQYF
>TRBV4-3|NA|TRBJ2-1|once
TGCGCCAGCAGCCGATACGGGACTGGGTACAATGAGCAGTTCTTC
CASSRYGTGYNEQFF
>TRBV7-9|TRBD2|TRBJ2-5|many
TGTGCCAGCAGCGCTGGGGTAGCGGGAAACCAAGAGACCCAGTACTTC
CASSAGVAGNQETQYF
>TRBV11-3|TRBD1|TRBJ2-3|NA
TGTGCCAGCAGCTCCCGACAGGGGAACGTAGACACAGATACGCAGTATTTT
CASSSRQGNVDTDTQYF
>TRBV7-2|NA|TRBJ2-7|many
TGTGCCAGCAGCCTACCCAACCTCGACCACGAGCAGTACTTC
CASSLPNLDHEQYF
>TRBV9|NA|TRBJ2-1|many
TGTGCCAGCAGCGTAGAAGGGTTAGGGACCAACAATGAGCAGTTCTTC
CASSVEGLGTNNEQFF
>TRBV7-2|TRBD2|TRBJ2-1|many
TGTGCCAGCAGCTACATAGCGGGAGGGTACGACTCCTACAATGAGCAGTTCTTC
CASSYIAGGYDSYNEQFF
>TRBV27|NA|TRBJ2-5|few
TGTGCCAGCAGTTTAGCGGGGACTGAAGAGACCCAGTACTTC
CASSLAGTEETQYF
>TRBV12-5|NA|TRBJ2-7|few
TGTGCTAGTGGTTTTGGGGGTCGCGAGCAGTACTTC
CASGFGGREQYF
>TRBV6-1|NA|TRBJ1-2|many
TGTGCCAGCAGCGAAAGTACAGGCCCTAACTATGGCTACACCTTC
CASSESTGPNYGYTF
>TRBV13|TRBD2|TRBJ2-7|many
TGTGCCAGCAGCTTAATGGGACTAGCGGAATTC
CASSLMGLAEF
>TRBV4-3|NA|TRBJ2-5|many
TGCGCCAGCAGCCGTGGACTAGGGGGGGAGACCCAGTACTTC
CASSRGLGGETQYF
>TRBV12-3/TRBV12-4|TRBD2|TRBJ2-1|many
TGTGCCAGCCGGGGGGGGGCGGGATACAATGAGCAGTTCTTC
CASRGGAGYNEQFF
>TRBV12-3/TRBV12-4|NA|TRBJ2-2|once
TGTGCCAGCACCCTGGACGAAGTTATCGGGGAGCTGCTTTTT
CASTLDEVIGELLF
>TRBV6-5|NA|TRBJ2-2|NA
TGTGCCAGCAGTTACTCGATCACCTACGGGGAGCTGCTTTTT
CASSYSITYGELLF
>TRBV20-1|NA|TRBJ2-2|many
TGCAGTGCTAGTTTGGGCGTGGGCCCGAACACCGGGGAGCTGTTTTTT
CSASLGVGPNTGELFF
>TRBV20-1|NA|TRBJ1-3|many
TGCAGTGCTAGAGTTGAATCCGGAAACACCATATATTTT
CSARVESGNTIYF
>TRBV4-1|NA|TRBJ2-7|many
TGCGCCAGCAGCCAAGATTTTCCGGGATCCTCCTACGAGCAGTACTTC
CASSQDFPGSSYEQYF
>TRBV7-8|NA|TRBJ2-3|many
TGTGCCAGCAGCTTATCGCAACTCACTTCAACAGATACGCAGTATTTT
CASSLSQLTSTDTQYF
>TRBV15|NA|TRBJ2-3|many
TGTGCCACCAGCAGAGATCGAGCGGAAGATACGCAGTATTTT
CATSRDRAEDTQYF
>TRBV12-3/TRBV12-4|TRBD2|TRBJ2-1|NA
TGTGCCGGGTCCAGCGGGAGGGGGGCTGAGCAGTTCTTC
CAGSSGRGAEQFF
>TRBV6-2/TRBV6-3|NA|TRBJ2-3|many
TGTGCCAGCAGTTCTAGGCGGGACCGGGGAGATACGCAGTATTTT
CASSSRRDRGDTQYF
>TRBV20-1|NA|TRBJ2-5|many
TGCAGTGCTAGGCCCCGGGAAACAAGGACCTATCAAGAGACCCAGTACTTC
CSARPRETRTYQETQYF
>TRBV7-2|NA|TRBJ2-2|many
TGTGCCAGCAGCTTACGCGTCGGGGGAGTTTCAACCGGGGAGCTGTTTTTT
CASSLRVGGVSTGELFF
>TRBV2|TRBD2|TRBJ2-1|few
TGTGCCGGCAGACTTAGTAGCGGGAGTGGCTACAATGAGCAGTTCTTC
CAGRLSSGSGYNEQFF
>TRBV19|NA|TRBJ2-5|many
TGTGCCAGTAGTATAGTTGGCGGAGAACAAGAGACCCAGTACTTC
CASSIVGGEQETQYF
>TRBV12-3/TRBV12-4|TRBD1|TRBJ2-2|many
TGTGCCAGCAGTCCCGGGACAGACGCGAACACCGGGGAGCTGTTTTTT
CASSPGTDANTGELFF
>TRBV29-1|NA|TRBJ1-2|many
TGCAGCGTTGAAACTACAGATAACTATGGCTACACCTTC
CSVETTDNYGYTF
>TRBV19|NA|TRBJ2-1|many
TGTGCCAGTAGTATCGCGCTAAATAATGAGCAGTTCTTC
CASSIALNNEQFF
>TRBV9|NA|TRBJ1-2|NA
TGTGCCAGCAGTTTAGGGACTCCCTATGGCTACACCTTC
CASSLGTPYGYTF
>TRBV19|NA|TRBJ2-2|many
TGTGCCAGTAGTATCCCCGGCGGGGACACCGGGGAGCTGTTTTTT
CASSIPGGDTGELFF
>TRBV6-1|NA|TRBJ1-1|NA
TGTGCCAGCAGTGAATTTATCCAGGGGTCCACGAACACTGAAGCTTTCTTT
CASSEFIQGSTNTEAFF
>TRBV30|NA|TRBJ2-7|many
TGTGCCTGGAGTGTAGGGCTAGTTAGGGAGCAGTACTTC
CAWSVGLVREQYF
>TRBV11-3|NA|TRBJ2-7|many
TGTGCCAGCAGCACATACAGGGATTTAGTGGACGAGCAGTACTTC
CASSTYRDLVDEQYF
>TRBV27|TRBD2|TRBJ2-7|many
TGTGCCAGCAGTTTAGCCCTAGCGGGAGCCTACGAGCAGTACTTC
CASSLALAGAYEQYF
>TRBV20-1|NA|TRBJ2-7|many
TGCAGTGCTAGAGCTCGACTAGATTTGACCGTTATGACCGAGCAGTACTTC
CSARARLDLTVMTEQYF
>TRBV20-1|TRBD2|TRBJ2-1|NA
TGCAGTGCCACAAAGACATGTCCGGGACTAGCGGGAGGAGAGCAGTTCTTC
CSATKTCPGLAGGEQFF
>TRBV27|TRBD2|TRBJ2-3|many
TGTGCCAGCAGTTTCCTGGCGGGAGGTGGCACAGATACGCAGTATTTT
CASSFLAGGGTDTQYF
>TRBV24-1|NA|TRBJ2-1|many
TGTGCCACCGTTGGAGTTAACAATGAGCAGTTCTTC
CATVGVNNEQFF